This T cell receptor (beta chain) came from a study of CD8 T cells in Susac syndrome. General study points: It was acknowledged in the study that its TCR sequencing and HLA analysis involved a relatively small number of individuals.

Trimming removed 5 bases at V and 8 bases at J, with 17 bases between. The germline CDR1 and CDR2 sequences are SEHNR and FQNEAQ (reference sequence). The CDR3 extends over 14 amino acids. Stable or active relapsing-remitting multiple sclerosis, untreated and meeting revised McDonald criteria, defined the controls. Roughly 0.45 to 1 ug RNA was reverse transcribed with random hexamers. Amplification of TCR beta CDR3 was carried out by immunoSEQ multiplex PCR, which covered 54 Vbeta and 13 Jbeta segments. One entry per CDR3 protein, called by TCRdb with MiXCR from the immunoSEQ multiplex PCR reads. The repertoire holds approximately 53,000 distinct CDR3 sequences, 85% to 95% seen once, with less than 0.55% in the top ten. Details on this clonotype: The target antigen is unknown.

The sequencing input was CD8+ T cells from PBMCs. The chain has TRBV7-9 and TRBJ2-3, with D possibly matching TRBD2 (5 bases). The TCR was taken from a human donor with multiple sclerosis. The CDR3 nucleotides are TGTGCCAGCAGCCCGCCGGTGTCAGCGGTTACGCAGTATTTT. Amino acid sequence: CASSPPVSAVTQYF. Full variable domain (missing parts from reference TRBV7-9 and TRBJ2-3): DTGVSQNPRHKITKRGQNVTFRCDPISEHNRLYWYRQTLGQGPEFLTYFQNEAQLEKSRLLSDRFSAERPKGSFSTLEIQRTEQGDSAMYLCASSPPVSAVTQYFGPGTRLTVL.